Reported below is one TCR beta chain. Its antigen is unknown. Assay used: immunoSEQ multiplex PCR; TCRdb lists only in-frame clones, some missing. The sample includes under 250,000 clones, around 88% of them seen just once. The sample belongs to a study of Ad26.COV2.S vaccination and SARS-CoV-2 variants. Study summary: Donor allocation was to the COV1001 Ad26.COV2.S trial arm. The vaccine Ad26.COV2.S was put into the muscle once, or twice with 56 days between. The study's findings and limits: Substantial post-vaccination breadth of spike-specific CD8+ and CD4+ T cell responses was reported.

Treatment specified: roughly 18 received Ad26.COV2.S at low or high dose, single or two shots; a few received placebo; per-sample allocation not given. Vaccine and placebo recipients were sampled on day 63 after the first injection. V lost 4 bases and J lost 3, with 21 bases in between. This CDR3 contains 17 residues. Germline values: CDR1 ENHRY, CDR2 SYGVKD. The starting material was peripheral blood, obtained in a trial of Ad26.COV2.S vaccine versus placebo. This receptor was obtained from a person aged 18-65 years who received the Ad26.COV2.S COVID-19 vaccine or a placebo. V usage is TRBV10-3 and J usage is TRBJ1-1; the D is unclear. The CDR3 DNA sequence: TGTGCCATCAGTGGGGGTCCAGGAGGATACAAGGACACTGAAGCTTTCTTT. Encoded protein: CAISGGPGGYKDTEAFF.